The next 26 T cell receptor beta chains were all read from a single sample in a study of identical twins. TCRdb used MiXCR to reprocess the 5' RACE reads, holding one entry per CDR3 protein. Counted here are hundreds of thousands of distinct CDR3 sequences, about 24% occurring once; the ten biggest clones make up about 2.7%. Another study also made use of these data, one on T cells expressing NK-cell markers.

The sample consisted of CD4+ T cells sorted from blood. The receptor source for this set is a woman aged 18-29 years in good health.

This clonotype has a single count. The junction differs from germline at one of its ends, possibly a read error. The V and J genes are TRBV30 and TRBJ2-1; 12 bases map to TRBD2. This CDR3 spans 15 amino acids. Germline CDR1 and CDR2: GTSNPN and SVGIG (reference sequence). CDR3 DNA sequence: TGTGCCTGGGCCAGACTAGCGGGAGTTTTAAATGTGCAGTTCTTC. This translates into CAWARLAGVLNVQFF.

The chain has TRBV4-2 and TRBJ2-1; 7 bases map to TRBD2. The V segment lost 1 base and the J segment 4 bases; nucleotides outside the gene matches: 10. This CDR3 is built from 17 residues. CDR1 LGHNA and CDR2 YNFKEQ come from the germline V gene. The CDR3 sequence is CASSQVVRSGAYNEQFF. CDR3 nucleotide sequence: TGTGCCAGCAGCCAAGTCGTTCGGAGCGGGGCTTACAATGAGCAGTTCTTC.

The rearrangement uses TRBV12-3 or TRBV12-4 and TRBJ2-3; D gene ambiguous. This CDR3 has 12 residues. The ends were cut back, 5 bases at V and 5 bases at J, with 8 bases in the middle. CDR3 sequence: CASSTVGDTQYF. CDR3 bases: TGTGCCAGCAGTACGGTTGGAGATACGCAGTATTTT.

The chain links TRBV7-9 to TRBJ1-2; TRBD1 is a possible D gene (5 bases). V lost 4 bases and J lost 7, with 22 bases in between. CDR3 length: 16 amino acids. Germline lookup yields CDR1 SEHNR and CDR2 FQNEAQ (reference sequence). CDR3 sequence reads: CASSSPWGLLHCGYTF. The CDR3 DNA sequence: TGTGCCAGCAGCTCCCCTTGGGGCCTACTCCACTGTGGCTACACCTTC.

The chain combines TRBV6-4 with TRBJ2-6, with D unresolved. Germline CDR1 and CDR2: MRHNA and SNTAGT. CDR3 size: 18 residues. Trimming left V 1 base short and J 0 bases short, with 13 bases between. CDR3 sequence (DNA): TGTGCCAGCAGTGACTTCCAGGCGTGGATCTCTGGGGCCAACGTCCTGACTTTC. Translated, it gives CASSDFQAWISGANVLTF.

V and J are TRBV10-3 and TRBJ1-6; unclear D gene. The ends were cut back, 6 bases at V and 11 bases at J, with 11 bases in the middle. Germline assignment: CDR1 ENHRY and CDR2 SYGVKD. There are 12 residues in the CDR3. The CDR3 DNA sequence: TGTGCCATCAGAGCTCAAACCCCACCCCTCCACTTT. It encodes CAIRAQTPPLHF.

Points on this clonotype: One junction end disagrees with the germline gene, perhaps due to a read error. The chain has TRBV6-1 and TRBJ1-2, with a tentative D call TRBD1 (6 bases). The CDR3 covers 14 residues. Germline V lookup: CDR1 MNHNS, CDR2 SASEGT. The CDR3 sequence is CASKGMSGVYCYTF. In nucleotides, the CDR3 is TGTGCCAGCAAGGGGATGTCAGGGGTCTATTGCTACACCTTC.

This clonotype was detected ten times or more. The chain carries TRBV29-1 and TRBJ2-5; TRBD1 or TRBD2 may be the D gene (5 bases each). Trimming removed 7 bases at V and 3 bases at J, with 18 bases between. The V gene's germline CDR1 is SQVTM and CDR2 ANQGSEA. The CDR3 totals 14 residues. The CDR3 sequence: CSGRSGRDKETQYF. Here the CDR3 DNA reads TGCAGCGGACGGTCGGGACGGGATAAAGAGACCCAGTACTTC.

The V gene is TRBV10-3, the J gene TRBJ2-1; the match to TRBD2 covers 9 bases. The ends lost 10 bases at V and 4 bases at J; junction bases unmatched: 8. Germline V lookup: CDR1 ENHRY, CDR2 SYGVKD. CDR3 length equals 14 residues. The CDR3 loop is CATTPREGYNEQFF. Written as DNA, the CDR3 is TGTGCCACCACACCGCGGGAGGGTTACAATGAGCAGTTCTTC.

In this sample, this clonotype turned up many times. The gene calls are TRBV5-1 and TRBJ1-2, with D unclear. Per germline, CDR1 SGHRS and CDR2 YFSETQ. There are 12 residues in the CDR3. V was shortened by 0 bases and J by 6 bases, with 6 bases between the two germline ends. The CDR3 here is CASSLVGNGYTF. CDR3 coding DNA: TGCGCCAGCAGCTTGGTGGGGAATGGCTACACCTTC.

The V call is TRBV7-2, the J call TRBJ1-2; D gene uncertain. The length of the CDR3 is 14 residues. The ends were cut back, 3 bases at V and 3 bases at J, with 11 bases in the middle. CDR1 is SGHTA, CDR2 FQGNSA, per germline. In DNA form, the CDR3 reads TGTGCCAGCAGCTTCCCTCCAGTGTACTATGGCTACACCTTC. Encoded protein: CASSFPPVYYGYTF.

This CDR3 is CASSLSYSYNEQFF. As DNA, the CDR3 is TGTGCCAGCAGCCTCAGCTACTCCTACAATGAGCAGTTCTTC. The rearrangement joins TRBV9 to TRBJ2-1; D remains ambiguous. Germline-derived CDR1 and CDR2 are SGDLS and YYNGEE. With 4 bases removed from V and 0 bases from J, the gap between germline ends came to 8 bases. CDR3 size: 14 residues.

This clonotype has only a few counts. This chain connects TRBV11-2 to TRBJ2-2; D might be TRBD1 or TRBD2, each matching 5 bases. CDR3 length equals 15 residues. Looked up from germline, CDR1 is SGHAT and CDR2 is FQNNGV. The ends were cut back, 7 bases at V and 0 bases at J, with 12 bases in the middle. This chain's CDR3 is CASKPGRPNTGELFF. The CDR3 DNA reads TGTGCCAGCAAACCGGGACGGCCGAACACCGGGGAGCTGTTTTTT.

V is TRBV7-2 and J is TRBJ1-2; 9 nucleotides match TRBD1. V trimming: 5 bases; J trimming: 1 base; junction bases outside the gene matches: 5. Germline loops: CDR1 SGHTA, CDR2 FQGNSA. This CDR3 has 15 amino acids. The DNA of the CDR3 is TGTGCCAGCAGCAAGGACAGGGGAATTAACTATGGCTACACCTTC. It specifies CASSKDRGINYGYTF.

This chain connects TRBV7-9 to TRBJ2-5; 7 nucleotides agree with TRBD1. CDR1 SEHNR and CDR2 FQNEAQ come from the germline V gene (reference sequence). This CDR3 contains 16 residues. Trimming removed 5 bases from V and 0 bases from J; junction bases left unmatched: 9. This CDR3 reads CASSPRQGSYQETQYF. The DNA of the CDR3 is TGTGCCAGCAGCCCTAGACAGGGTTCCTACCAAGAGACCCAGTACTTC. Full variable domain (remainder filled in from reference TRBV7-9 and TRBJ2-5): DTGVSQNPRHKITKRGQNVTFRCDPISEHNRLYWYRQTLGQGPEFLTYFQNEAQLEKSRLLSDRFSAERPKGSFSTLEIQRTEQGDSAMYLCASSPRQGSYQETQYFGPGTRLLVL.

The chain links TRBV7-9 to TRBJ2-2; D gene unclear. Deletions cut 2 bases from V and 5 bases from J, with 12 bases between. Germline CDR1 SEHNR, CDR2 FQNEAQ (reference sequence). The CDR3 consists of 15 residues. CDR3 residues: CASSLQMAGTGELFF. The DNA for the CDR3 is TGTGCCAGCAGCTTACAGATGGCTGGTACCGGGGAGCTGTTTTTT.

The chain joins TRBV12-3 or TRBV12-4 to TRBJ2-3; 15 positions agree with TRBD2. V lost 6 bases and J lost 4; bases outside the gene matches: 5. The CDR3 sequence is 16 residues long. DNA for the CDR3: TGTGCCAGCAGCGGGACTAGCGGGGGGTTCGCAGATACGCAGTATTTT. Translating gives CASSGTSGGFADTQYF.

The chain couples TRBV2 to TRBJ1-2, with TRBD1 as a possible D gene (6 bases). The CDR3 spans 14 residues. The V gene's germline CDR1 is SNHLY and CDR2 FYNNEI. V lost 1 base and J lost 6, with 12 bases in between. The DNA of the CDR3 is TGTGCCAGCAGTGAAGAACAGGGAGGGAATGGCTACACCTTC. It specifies CASSEEQGGNGYTF.

The CDR3 nucleotides are TGCAGCGTTGTTCGCCAGTCTCCGTACTACAATGAGCAGTTCTTC. It yields the protein CSVVRQSPYYNEQFF. The chain links TRBV29-1 to TRBJ2-1; D gene uncertain. The ends were cut back, 4 bases at V and 3 bases at J, with 16 bases in the middle. The germline gives CDR1 SQVTM, CDR2 ANQGSEA. The CDR3 length is 15 residues.

V usage is TRBV9 and J usage is TRBJ2-3, with D possibly TRBD2 on 6 matching bases. The CDR3 spans 16 residues. Per germline, CDR1 SGDLS and CDR2 YYNGEE. V was shortened by 0 bases and J by 0 bases, with 11 bases between the two germline ends. DNA for the CDR3: TGTGCCAGCAGCGTAGTGAACCGGGGGAGCACAGATACGCAGTATTTT. It encodes CASSVVNRGSTDTQYF.

The chain carries TRBV9 and TRBJ2-2, with D unresolved. This CDR3 is built from 14 residues. V dropped 0 bases and J dropped 8 bases, with 11 bases sitting between them. Germline-derived CDR1 and CDR2 are SGDLS and YYNGEE. The CDR3 here is CASSVGRLWGELFF. CDR3 DNA sequence: TGTGCCAGCAGCGTAGGCCGGCTCTGGGGGGAGCTGTTTTTT.

This chain uses TRBV29-1 with TRBJ2-2; D may be TRBD1 (6 bases). Germline V gene sequence: CDR1 SQVTM, CDR2 ANQGSEA. CDR3 size: 14 residues. V was pared by 7 bases and J by 2 bases, with 14 bases between. Here the CDR3 reads CSGSRGANTGELFF. Written as DNA, the CDR3 is TGCAGCGGCTCCAGGGGAGCTAACACCGGGGAGCTGTTTTTT.

This chain joins TRBV29-1 and TRBJ2-2; the D gene could be TRBD1 or TRBD2 (5 bases each). Germline V lookup: CDR1 SQVTM, CDR2 ANQGSEA. CDR3 size: 15 residues. With 5 bases removed from V and 7 bases from J, the gap between germline ends came to 20 bases. The CDR3 coding sequence is TGCAGCGTTCTGGGGGTTGGACGCCTAGGCGGGGAGCTGTTTTTT. Protein product: CSVLGVGRLGGELFF.

This clonotype was observed a few times. The gene calls are TRBV29-1 and TRBJ1-1; 7 bases align to TRBD1. The junction had 4 bases not matched to a gene; V was cut back by 6 bases and J by 0 bases. This CDR3 spans 13 amino acids. Germline values: CDR1 SQVTM, CDR2 ANQGSEA. CDR3 nucleotides: TGCAGCGTGATGACAGGGATGAACACTGAAGCTTTCTTT. Amino acids: CSVMTGMNTEAFF.

This clonotype has at least ten counts. The chain joins TRBV7-2 to TRBJ2-7; D uncertain. Trimming stripped 4 bases from V and 4 bases from J, with 20 bases between. CDR1 is SGHTA and CDR2 is FQGNSA in the germline V gene. The CDR3 runs to 16 residues. In DNA, the CDR3 is TGTGCCAGCAGCTACCACAGCGCTTTTAACCTATACGAGCAGTACTTC. Translated, it gives CASSYHSAFNLYEQYF.

This clonotype was observed a few times. The rearrangement uses TRBV29-1 and TRBJ2-3; TRBD1 or TRBD2 may be the D gene (6 bases each). CDR1 SQVTM and CDR2 ANQGSEA come from the germline V gene. Trimming removed 4 bases at V and 4 bases at J, with 15 bases between. The CDR3 extends over 14 amino acids. In DNA form, the CDR3 reads TGCAGCGTTGCAGGGCCTAGGGGGGCAGATACGCAGTATTTT. This gives the protein CSVAGPRGADTQYF.